This T cell receptor beta chain was obtained from a study of blood T cell repertoires in COVID-19. In the study's own analysis: Using reference gene primer amplification, nucleated cell counts were estimated. Measured with immunoSEQ multiplex PCR; TCRdb has only the in-frame clones, and not every one. That table supplies the V and J calls and clone size; D and trimming were determined from the DNA. The sample comprises more than 150,000 clones, approximately 87% of which are singletons, and roughly 2.6% rests with the top ten. Only one count was recorded for this clone. The clonotype was recovered from a man in his forties with active or convalescent COVID-19. The sample taken for sequencing was peripheral blood.

The CDR3 DNA reads as TGCAGCGTTGGTACGGGTGGCGGCAATCAGCCCCAGCATTTT. Translated: CSVGTGGGNQPQHF. The chain recombines TRBV29-1 with TRBJ1-5; D remains ambiguous. Trimming took off 4 bases at V and 2 bases at J, with 12 bases between the two ends. The CDR3 totals 14 residues. The germline V gene has CDR1 SQVTM and CDR2 ANQGSEA.